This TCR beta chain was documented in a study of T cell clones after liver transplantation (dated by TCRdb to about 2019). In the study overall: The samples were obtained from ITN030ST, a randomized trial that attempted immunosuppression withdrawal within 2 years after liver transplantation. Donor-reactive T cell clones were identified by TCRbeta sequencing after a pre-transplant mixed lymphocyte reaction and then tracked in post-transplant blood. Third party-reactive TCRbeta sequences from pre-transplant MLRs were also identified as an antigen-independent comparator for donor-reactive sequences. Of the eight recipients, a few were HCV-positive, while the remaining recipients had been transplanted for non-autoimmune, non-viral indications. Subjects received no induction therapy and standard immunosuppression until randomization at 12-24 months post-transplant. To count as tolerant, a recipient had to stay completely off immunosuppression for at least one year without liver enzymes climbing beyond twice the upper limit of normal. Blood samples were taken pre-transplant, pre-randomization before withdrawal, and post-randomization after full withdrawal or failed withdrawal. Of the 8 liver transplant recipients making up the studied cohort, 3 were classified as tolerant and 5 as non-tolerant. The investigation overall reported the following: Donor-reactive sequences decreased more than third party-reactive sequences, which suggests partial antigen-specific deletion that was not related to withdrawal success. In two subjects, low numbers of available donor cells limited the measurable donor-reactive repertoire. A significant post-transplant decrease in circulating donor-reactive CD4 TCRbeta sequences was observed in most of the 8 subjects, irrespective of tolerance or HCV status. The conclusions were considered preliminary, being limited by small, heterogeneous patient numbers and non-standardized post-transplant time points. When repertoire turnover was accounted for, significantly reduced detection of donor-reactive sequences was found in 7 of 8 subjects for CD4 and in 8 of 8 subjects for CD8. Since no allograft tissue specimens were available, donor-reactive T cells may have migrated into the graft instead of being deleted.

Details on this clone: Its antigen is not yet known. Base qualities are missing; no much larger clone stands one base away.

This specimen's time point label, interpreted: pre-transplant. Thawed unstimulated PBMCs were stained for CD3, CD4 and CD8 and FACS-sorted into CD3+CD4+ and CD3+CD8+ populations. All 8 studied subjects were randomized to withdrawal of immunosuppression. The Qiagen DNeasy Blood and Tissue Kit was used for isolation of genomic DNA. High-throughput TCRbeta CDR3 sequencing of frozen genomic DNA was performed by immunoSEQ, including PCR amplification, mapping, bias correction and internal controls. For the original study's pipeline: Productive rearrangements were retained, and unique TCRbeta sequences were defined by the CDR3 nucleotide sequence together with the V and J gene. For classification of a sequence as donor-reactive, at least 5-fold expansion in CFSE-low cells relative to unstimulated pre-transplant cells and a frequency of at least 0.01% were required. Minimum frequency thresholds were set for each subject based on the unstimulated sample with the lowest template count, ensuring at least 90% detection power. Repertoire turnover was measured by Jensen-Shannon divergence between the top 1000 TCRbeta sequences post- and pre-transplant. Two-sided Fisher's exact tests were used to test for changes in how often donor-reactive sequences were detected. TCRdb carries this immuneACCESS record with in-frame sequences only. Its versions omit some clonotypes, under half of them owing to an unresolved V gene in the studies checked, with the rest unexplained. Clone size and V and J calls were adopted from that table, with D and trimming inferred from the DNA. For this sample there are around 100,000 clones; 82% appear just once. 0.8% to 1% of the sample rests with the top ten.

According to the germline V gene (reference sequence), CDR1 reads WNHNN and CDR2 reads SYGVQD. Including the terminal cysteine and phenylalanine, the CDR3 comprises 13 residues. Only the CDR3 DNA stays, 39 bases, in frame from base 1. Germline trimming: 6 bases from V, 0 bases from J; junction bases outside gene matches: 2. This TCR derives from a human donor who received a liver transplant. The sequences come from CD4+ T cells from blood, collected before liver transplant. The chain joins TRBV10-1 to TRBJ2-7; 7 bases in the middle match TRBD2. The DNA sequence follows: TGCGCCAGCAGCGGCGGGAGCTCCTACGAGCAGTACTTC. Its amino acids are CASSGGSSYEQYF.